Below are 26 T cell receptor beta chains sequenced from a single sample in a study of early T cells in non-severe SARS-CoV-2 infection (dated by TCRdb to about 2021). Preparation of the library involved 5' RACE. TCRdb records NextSeq 500 as the sequencer. TCRdb handled the public reads itself, with Q25 trimming in fastp and clone calling in MiXCR, and kept productive beta chains. Every entry covers one CDR3 protein and lists the most common genes and DNA from its rows. A total of some 46,000 distinct CDR3 sequences appear in this sample, 6.1% of them only once. The ten largest clones capture around 12% of the sample. Sequencing used whole blood. The receptor source for this set is an adult who was a healthcare worker with PCR-confirmed SARS-CoV-2 infection or an uninfected control (not recorded which).

In the case of this clonotype: A much bigger clone sits one base away, suggesting this may be a read error. This chain connects TRBV10-3 to TRBJ2-2, with unresolved D. The V gene's germline CDR1 is ENHRY and CDR2 SYGVKD. The CDR3 is 13 amino acids. The CDR3: CVITRPGTGELFF. The DNA of the CDR3 is TGTGTCATCACCAGGCCGGGCACCGGGGAGCTGTTTTTT.

The chain combines TRBV11-2 with TRBJ2-7; maybe TRBD2 (5 bases). Germline values: CDR1 SGHAT, CDR2 FQNNGV. The CDR3 totals 12 residues. Deletions cut 4 bases from V and 7 bases from J, with 11 bases between. CDR3 DNA: TGTGCCAGCAGCTCCAAGGACTGGGAGCAGTACTTC. Encoded protein: CASSSKDWEQYF.

This clonotype has only a few counts. V usage is TRBV3-1 and J usage is TRBJ1-2; D possibly corresponds to TRBD1 (5 bases). The germline V and J ends were trimmed by 1 base and 7 bases, with 13 bases remaining between them. Germline lookup yields CDR1 LGHDT and CDR2 YNNKEL (reference sequence). This CDR3 contains 14 residues. The CDR3 spells CASSQVGGTGGYTF. CDR3 bases: TGTGCCAGCAGCCAAGTCGGGGGGACTGGTGGCTACACCTTC.

This clonotype was observed a few times. V usage is TRBV6-5 and J usage is TRBJ1-6; no firm D call. CDR1 and CDR2 from the germline V gene are MNHEY and SVGAGI. V gave up 0 bases and J gave up 5 bases, with 8 bases separating them. The CDR3 is 15 residues long. In nucleotides, the CDR3 is TGTGCCAGCAGTTACTCGAGGCAAAATAATTCACCCCTCCACTTT. It specifies CASSYSRQNNSPLHF.

This clonotype has more than one count but fewer than ten. The chain employs TRBV20-1 and TRBJ2-7; 9 bases are shared with TRBD2. Looked up from germline, CDR1 is DFQATT and CDR2 is SNEGSKA (reference sequence). The J segment lost 7 bases and the V segment lost 0 bases, leaving 10 bases of the junction unmatched. The CDR3 contains 15 residues. The CDR3 spells CSAREIAGAVMEQYF. The CDR3 DNA sequence: TGCAGTGCTAGAGAGATAGCGGGGGCCGTGATGGAGCAGTACTTC.

This clonotype was detected ten times or more. The chain combines TRBV4-1 with TRBJ2-7, with a weak D call TRBD1 (5 bases). The length of the CDR3 is 13 residues. The germline V gene encodes CDR1 MGHRA and CDR2 YSYEKL. Deletions cut 0 bases from V and 5 bases from J, with 8 bases between. CDR3 sequence: CASSQDWGDEQYF. The DNA for the CDR3 is TGCGCCAGCAGCCAAGATTGGGGCGACGAGCAGTACTTC.

This clonotype showed up many times. The chain has TRBV20-1 and TRBJ2-1; 10 nucleotides agree with TRBD2. From germline, CDR1 is DFQATT and CDR2 SNEGSKA (reference sequence). The junction had 4 bases not matched to a gene; V was cut back by 0 bases and J by 5 bases. The CDR3 length is 15 residues. The CDR3 bases are TGCAGTGCTAGAGATCTGCTAGCGGGGGACAATGAGCAGTTCTTC. As protein: CSARDLLAGDNEQFF.

This clonotype was detected ten times or more. The junction differs from germline at one of its ends, possibly a read error. V gene TRBV6-5 combines with J gene TRBJ1-1; 9 bases are a match to TRBD1. Germline V CDR1 and CDR2: MNHEY, SVGAGI. The CDR3 length is 13 residues. The CDR3 sequence is CASRYGQGPEPFF. CDR3 coding DNA: TGTGCCAGCAGATACGGACAGGGGCCTGAACCTTTCTTT.

In its sample, this clonotype was seen many times. The V and J genes are TRBV6-1 and TRBJ1-4, with unresolved D. The germline CDR1 and CDR2 sequences are MNHNS and SASEGT. V dropped 3 bases and J dropped 4 bases, with 6 bases sitting between them. The CDR3 consists of 13 residues. CDR3 region: CASSDPNNEKLFF. CDR3 coding DNA: TGTGCCAGCAGTGACCCGAATAATGAAAAACTGTTTTTT.

This clonotype was observed many times. The chain links TRBV11-2 to TRBJ2-7; D perhaps matches TRBD1 (5 bases). The V and J ends lost 7 bases and 4 bases respectively, with 20 bases between them. This CDR3 has 15 residues. Germline lookup yields CDR1 SGHAT and CDR2 FQNNGV. The CDR3 reads CASKEWGSTLYEQYF. The CDR3 DNA is TGTGCCAGCAAAGAGTGGGGCTCAACGTTATACGAGCAGTACTTC.

This sequence joins TRBV7-6 and TRBJ1-5; D remains ambiguous. V dropped 3 bases and J dropped 4 bases, with 7 bases sitting between them. Germline lookup yields CDR1 SGHVS and CDR2 FNYEAQ. This CDR3 contains 13 residues. In DNA, the CDR3 is TGTGCCAGCAGCTTTGGACTTAATCAGCCCCAGCATTTT. Translated: CASSFGLNQPQHF.

In DNA, the CDR3 is TGTGCCAGCTCTCCCTTCGGCAATGGCTACACCTTC. Its translation is CASSPFGNGYTF. V and J are TRBV18 and TRBJ1-2; no reliable D call. The CDR3 extends over 12 amino acids. Germline CDR1 reads KGHSH; CDR2 reads LQKENI. V was cut by 6 bases and J by 6 bases, with 11 bases left in between.

The sample holds many counts of this clonotype. The CDR3 loop is CASSYGLGQVFTEAFF. CDR3 DNA: TGTGCCAGCAGTTACGGATTGGGACAGGTTTTCACTGAAGCTTTCTTT. The chain recombines TRBV6-5 with TRBJ1-1; 8 bases agree with TRBD1. The CDR3 has 16 residues. V dropped 2 bases and J dropped 4; count of bases not matched to a gene: 9. Germline CDR1 is MNHEY and CDR2 is SVGAGI.

This clonotype occurred a few times. This chain connects TRBV28 to TRBJ2-1, with TRBD2 matching 10 bases. This CDR3 is built from 15 residues. V was clipped by 3 bases and J by 9 bases; unmatched bases: 8. The germline gives CDR1 MDHEN, CDR2 SYDVKM. CDR3 sequence reads: CASSFPSGGAREQFF. CDR3 sequence (DNA): TGTGCCAGCAGTTTTCCGAGCGGGGGGGCTCGTGAGCAGTTCTTC.

By its share, this clonotype is medium-sized. This sequence joins TRBV7-2 and TRBJ2-6; possible D gene TRBD1, 6 bases. Trimming removed 5 bases at V and 2 bases at J, with 28 bases between. This CDR3 region has 21 residues. Germline V gene lookup returns CDR1 SGHTA and CDR2 FQGNSA. CDR3 in amino acids: CASSLSTPNFDRTPGANVLTF. CDR3 nucleotides: TGTGCCAGCAGCCTTAGTACCCCCAACTTCGACAGGACGCCTGGGGCCAACGTCCTGACTTTC.

This clonotype was seen repeatedly, ten times or more. V and J are TRBV27 and TRBJ2-5, with TRBD1 matching 12 bases. Trimming at V came to 4 bases and at J to 5 bases, leaving 5 bases not matched to a gene. CDR3 length equals 15 residues. Per the germline V gene, CDR1 is MNHEY and CDR2 is SMNVEV (reference sequence). DNA of the CDR3: TGTGCCAGCAGTTCCGGGACAGGGGGCGTTGAGACCCAGTACTTC. Encoded protein: CASSSGTGGVETQYF.

This chain joins TRBV5-5 and TRBJ2-5; 7 nucleotides agree with TRBD1. Germline V lookup: CDR1 SGHKS, CDR2 YYEKEE (reference sequence). With 4 bases clipped from V and 3 bases from J, the junction kept 9 bases outside the gene matches. This CDR3 has 15 residues. CDR3 residues: CASSPRPGTEETQYF. For the CDR3, the DNA is TGTGCCAGCAGCCCACGACCCGGGACAGAAGAGACCCAGTACTTC.

This clonotype appeared a few times. V is TRBV10-1 and J is TRBJ2-1; D is possibly TRBD1 (5 bases). V was shortened by 11 bases and J by 7 bases, with 15 bases between the two germline ends. The CDR3 extends over 12 amino acids. The V gene's germline CDR1 is WNHNN and CDR2 SYGVQD (reference sequence). The CDR3 region is CAGQTSRNEQFF. The CDR3 nucleotides are TGCGCCGGACAAACAAGTAGGAATGAGCAGTTCTTC.

This clonotype was counted many times. Here the CDR3 reads CASSLTGDSYNEQFF. The CDR3 DNA reads as TGTGCCAGCAGCTTAACGGGCGACAGCTACAATGAGCAGTTCTTC. The chain carries TRBV7-3 and TRBJ2-1; D perhaps matches TRBD1 (5 bases). The V end was cut by 0 bases, the J end by 3 bases, with 9 bases between. This CDR3 is built from 15 residues. Germline-derived CDR1 and CDR2 are SGHTA and FQGTGA.

This clonotype was seen ten or more times. This rearrangement joins TRBV7-6 to TRBJ1-1; 9 nucleotides match TRBD1. V shed 3 bases, J shed 4 bases, and the junction held 12 bases outside the gene matches. The CDR3 totals 17 residues. CDR1 is SGHVS and CDR2 is FNYEAQ in the germline V gene. CDR3 DNA sequence: TGTGCCAGCAGCTTCGGACAGGGGAGGGGAGAGTTCACTGAAGCTTTCTTT. It is translated as CASSFGQGRGEFTEAFF.

This clonotype was counted at least ten times. The CDR3 protein is CAITSGGAYEQYF. CDR3 coding DNA: TGTGCCATCACTAGCGGGGGGGCCTACGAGCAGTACTTC. The V and J genes are TRBV10-3 and TRBJ2-7, with TRBD2 matching 12 bases. The junction had 0 bases not matched to a gene; V was cut back by 7 bases and J by 2 bases. The CDR3 extends over 13 amino acids. Germline values: CDR1 ENHRY, CDR2 SYGVKD.

This clonotype was seen repeatedly, ten times or more. The chain uses TRBV6-5 and TRBJ1-5, with D tentatively TRBD1 (6 bases). The CDR3 spans 13 residues. The germline gives CDR1 MNHEY, CDR2 SVGAGI. V lost 6 bases and J lost 3, with 9 bases in between. The CDR3 spells CASSRDNNQPQHF. The CDR3 bases are TGTGCCAGCAGCCGGGACAACAATCAGCCCCAGCATTTT.

The table lists this clonotype with a few counts. This chain joins TRBV7-9 and TRBJ2-7; D possibly corresponds to TRBD1 (5 bases). Deletions cut 5 bases from V and 3 bases from J, with 14 bases between. In germline, CDR1 is SEHNR, CDR2 FQNEAQ (reference sequence). This CDR3 contains 14 residues. The CDR3 region has the DNA TGTGCCAGCAGCCCACCCAACAGGCTCTACGAGCAGTACTTC. It translates to CASSPPNRLYEQYF.

This clonotype was counted many times. The chain links TRBV6-5 to TRBJ2-1, with 8 bases identical to TRBD2. The CDR3 has 17 residues. V shed 6 bases, J shed 6 bases, and the junction held 16 bases outside the gene matches. From germline, CDR1 is MNHEY and CDR2 SVGAGI. CDR3: CASSNTKGVAGTNEQFF. CDR3 nucleotides: TGTGCCAGCAGCAACACCAAGGGGGTAGCGGGGACCAATGAGCAGTTCTTC.

This clonotype was observed many times. The chain recombines TRBV30 with TRBJ1-1, with D unclear. The CDR3 extends over 14 amino acids. Trimming removed 4 bases at V and 0 bases at J, with 12 bases between. Germline CDR1 reads GTSNPN; CDR2 reads SVGIG (reference sequence). CDR3 sequence (DNA): TGTGCCTGGACGTCGGGGAAAATGAACACTGAAGCTTTCTTT. Translating it yields CAWTSGKMNTEAFF.

There are many counts of this clonotype. The rearrangement links TRBV10-3 to TRBJ2-3; 7 nucleotides line up with TRBD2. Germline values: CDR1 ENHRY, CDR2 SYGVKD. J was trimmed by 4 bases and V by 4 bases; bases with no gene match: 5. This CDR3 spans 14 amino acids. The CDR3 DNA sequence: TGTGCCATCAGTGGTGATAGCGGGCCAGATACGCAGTATTTT. It is translated as CAISGDSGPDTQYF.